This T cell receptor (beta chain) was profiled in a study of blood T cell repertoires in COVID-19. Across the whole study: COVID-19 samples from acute and convalescent phases originated in the United States, Italy and Spain. Sources were T cells, B-cell-depleted T cells, or PBMCs; the material itself was cDNA or gDNA.

Methods used by the authors: The assay estimated nucleated cells by amplifying reference gene primers. Method: immunoSEQ multiplex PCR; TCRdb's copy keeps in-frame clones and lacks some. The V and J calls and clone size come from that table; D and trimming were worked out from the DNA. The profile covers about 70,000 clones, with roughly nine tenths appearing a single time and approximately 7.4% taken by the ten largest. The sample comprised peripheral blood. The TCR was taken from a man aged 45-65 years with active COVID-19.

CDR3 nucleotides: TGTGCCAGCAGTGAAAGGACAGGGCGCTACGAGCAGTACTTC. This translates into CASSERTGRYEQYF. The rearrangement uses TRBV2 and TRBJ2-7, with 8 bases fitting TRBD1. The V gene end was trimmed by 2 bases and the J gene end by 3 bases; junction bases not matched to a gene: 3. Germline CDR1 is SNHLY and CDR2 is FYNNEI. CDR3 length: 14 residues.